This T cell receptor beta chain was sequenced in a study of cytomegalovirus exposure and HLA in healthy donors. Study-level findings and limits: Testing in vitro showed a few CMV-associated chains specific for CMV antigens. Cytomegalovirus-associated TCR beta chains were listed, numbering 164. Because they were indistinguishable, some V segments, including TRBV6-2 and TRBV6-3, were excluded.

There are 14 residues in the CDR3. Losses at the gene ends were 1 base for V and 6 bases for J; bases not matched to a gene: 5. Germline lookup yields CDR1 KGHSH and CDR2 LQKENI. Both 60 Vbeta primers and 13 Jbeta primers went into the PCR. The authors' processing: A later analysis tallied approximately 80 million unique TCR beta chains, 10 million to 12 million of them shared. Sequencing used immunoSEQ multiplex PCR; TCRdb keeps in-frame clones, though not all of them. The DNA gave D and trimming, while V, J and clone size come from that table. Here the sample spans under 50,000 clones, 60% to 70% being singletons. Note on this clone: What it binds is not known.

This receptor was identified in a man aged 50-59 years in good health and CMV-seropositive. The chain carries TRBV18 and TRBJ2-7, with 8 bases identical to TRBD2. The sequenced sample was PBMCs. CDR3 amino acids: CASSPLLAGGEQYF. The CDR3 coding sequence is TGTGCCAGCTCACCACTTCTGGCGGGGGGCGAGCAGTACTTC.